These T cell receptor beta chains were read from a single sample in a study of human T cells and chemical hapten exposure. A single record per CDR3 protein comes from TCRdb applying MiXCR to the RACE reads. This table holds 100,000 to 150,000 distinct CDR3 sequences, around 8.3% found once. The sequenced material came from whole blood. The receptors originated from a male donor in good health. Some clones in this sample may be carry-over from other donors' samples. The CDR3 runs from the conserved cysteine through the conserved F or W. The order of the fields is D gene, V gene, clone size, J gene, CDR3 protein, CDR3 DNA. A D gene is named only where the DNA matches it firmly. The size entry is marked missing in some rows and otherwise reads once, few, many or a size class.

>-|TRBV12-3/TRBV12-4|-|TRBJ2-5
CASSPWVVVGQETQYF
TGTGCCAGCAGTCCCTGGGTAGTTGTCGGCCAAGAGACCCAGTACTTC
>-|TRBV7-2|-|TRBJ2-7
CASSSGVQGLPGF
TGTGCCAGCAGTTCCGGGGTGCAGGGCCTGCCGGGGTTC
>TRBD2|TRBV15|few|TRBJ2-1
CATSRASAGGWNEQFF
TGTGCCACCAGCAGGGCCTCGGCGGGAGGGTGGAATGAGCAGTTCTTC
>-|TRBV29-1|-|TRBJ1-2
CSVASSANYGYTF
TGCAGCGTGGCGTCCTCAGCGAACTATGGCTACACCTTC
>TRBD1|TRBV27|few|TRBJ2-7
CASSGQGRSNGMSYEQYF
TGTGCCAGCAGTGGACAGGGCCGGTCGAACGGTATGTCCTACGAGCAGTACTTC
>-|TRBV10-3|-|TRBJ2-1
CAISEEGGGLLIGRGYNEQFF
TGTGCCATCAGTGAGGAGGGAGGGGGCCTCCTAATTGGAAGGGGCTACAATGAGCAGTTCTTC
>-|TRBV10-1|-|TRBJ2-2
CASSDGGQLNTGELFF
TGCGCCAGCAGTGACGGGGGACAGTTAAACACCGGGGAGCTGTTTTTT
>-|TRBV20-1|-|TRBJ2-1
CSAQRQYSYNEQFF
TGCAGTGCTCAACGACAATACTCCTACAATGAGCAGTTCTTC
>TRBD1|TRBV15|-|TRBJ2-5
CATSSKDRVYQETQYF
TGTGCCACCAGCAGCAAGGACAGGGTGTACCAAGAGACCCAGTACTTC
>-|TRBV15|many|TRBJ1-4
CATSRDVGAEKLFF
TGTGCCACCAGCAGAGACGTGGGGGCAGAAAAACTGTTTTTT
>-|TRBV4-3|-|TRBJ2-2
CASSQAWAGETGELFF
TGCGCCAGCAGCCAAGCTTGGGCAGGCGAGACCGGGGAGCTGTTTTTT
>-|TRBV3-1|many|TRBJ1-2
CASSPGQNYGYTF
TGTGCCAGCAGCCCAGGACAGAACTATGGCTACACCTTC
>-|TRBV4-2|few|TRBJ1-5
CASSQVQGNQPQHF
TGTGCCAGCAGCCAAGTTCAGGGGAATCAGCCCCAGCATTTT
>TRBD1|TRBV4-1|-|TRBJ2-7
CASSQAGSGTANEQYF
TGCGCCAGCAGCCAAGCCGGCTCCGGGACAGCAAACGAGCAGTACTTC